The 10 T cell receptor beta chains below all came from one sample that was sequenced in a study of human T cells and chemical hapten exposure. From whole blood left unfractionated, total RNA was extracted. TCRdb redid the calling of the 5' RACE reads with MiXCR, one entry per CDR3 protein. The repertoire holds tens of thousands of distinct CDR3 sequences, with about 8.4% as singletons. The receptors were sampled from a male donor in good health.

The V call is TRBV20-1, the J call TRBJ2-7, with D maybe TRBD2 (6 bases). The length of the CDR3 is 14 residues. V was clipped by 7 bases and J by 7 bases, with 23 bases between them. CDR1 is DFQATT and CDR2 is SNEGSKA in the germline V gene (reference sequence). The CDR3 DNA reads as TGCAGTGGGAGAGGTGGAGGGGCCCGTGGTGAGCAGTACTTC. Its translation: CSGRGGGARGEQYF.

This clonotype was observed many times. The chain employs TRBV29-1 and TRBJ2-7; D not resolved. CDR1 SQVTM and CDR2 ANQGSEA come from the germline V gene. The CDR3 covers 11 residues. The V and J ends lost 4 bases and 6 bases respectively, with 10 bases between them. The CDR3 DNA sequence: TGCAGCGTTGGCGGCAGTCGCGAGCAGTACTTC. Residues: CSVGGSREQYF.

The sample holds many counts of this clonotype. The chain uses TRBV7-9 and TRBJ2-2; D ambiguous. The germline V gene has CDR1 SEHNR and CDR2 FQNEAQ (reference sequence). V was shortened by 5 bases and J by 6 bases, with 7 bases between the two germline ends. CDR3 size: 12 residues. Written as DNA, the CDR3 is TGTGCCAGCAGCCAACCGGCCGGGGAGCTGTTTTTT. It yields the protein CASSQPAGELFF.

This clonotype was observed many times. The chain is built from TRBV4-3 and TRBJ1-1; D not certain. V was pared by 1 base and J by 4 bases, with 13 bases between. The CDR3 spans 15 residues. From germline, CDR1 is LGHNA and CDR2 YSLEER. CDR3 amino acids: CASSQVYPPGTEAFF. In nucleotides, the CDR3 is TGCGCCAGCAGCCAAGTATATCCCCCTGGCACTGAAGCTTTCTTT.

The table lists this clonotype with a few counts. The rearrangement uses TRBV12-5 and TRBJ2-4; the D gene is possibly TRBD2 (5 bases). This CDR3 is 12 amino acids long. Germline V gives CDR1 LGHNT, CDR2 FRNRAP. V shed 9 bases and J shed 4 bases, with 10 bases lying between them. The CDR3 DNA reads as TGTGCTAGCTCAGGAGGAAAAAACATTCAGTACTTC. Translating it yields CASSGGKNIQYF.

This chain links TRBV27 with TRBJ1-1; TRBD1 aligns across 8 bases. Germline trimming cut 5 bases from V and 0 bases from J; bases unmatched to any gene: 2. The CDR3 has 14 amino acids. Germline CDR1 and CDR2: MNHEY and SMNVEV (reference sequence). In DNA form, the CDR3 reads TGTGCCAGCAGTCCACAGGGGGTGAACACTGAAGCTTTCTTT. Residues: CASSPQGVNTEAFF.

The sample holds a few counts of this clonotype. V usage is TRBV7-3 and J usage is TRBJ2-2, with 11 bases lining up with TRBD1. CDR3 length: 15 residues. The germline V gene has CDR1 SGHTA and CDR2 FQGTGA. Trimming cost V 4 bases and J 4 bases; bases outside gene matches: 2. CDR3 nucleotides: TGTGCCAGCAGCTGGGGGACAGGGGGCACCGGGGAGCTGTTTTTT. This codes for CASSWGTGGTGELFF.

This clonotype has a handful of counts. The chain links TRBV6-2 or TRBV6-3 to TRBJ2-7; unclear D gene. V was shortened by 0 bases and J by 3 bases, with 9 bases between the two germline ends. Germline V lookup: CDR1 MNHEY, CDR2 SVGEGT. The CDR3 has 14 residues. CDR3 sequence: CASSYSRLNYEQYF. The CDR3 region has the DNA TGTGCCAGCAGTTACTCTCGTCTGAACTACGAGCAGTACTTC.

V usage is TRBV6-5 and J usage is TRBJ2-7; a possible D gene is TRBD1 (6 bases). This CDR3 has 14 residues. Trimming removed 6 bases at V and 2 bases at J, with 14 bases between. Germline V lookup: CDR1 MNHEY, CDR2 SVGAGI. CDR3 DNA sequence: TGTGCCAGCAGCCTAACGACAGGAACCTACGAGCAGTACTTC. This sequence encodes CASSLTTGTYEQYF.

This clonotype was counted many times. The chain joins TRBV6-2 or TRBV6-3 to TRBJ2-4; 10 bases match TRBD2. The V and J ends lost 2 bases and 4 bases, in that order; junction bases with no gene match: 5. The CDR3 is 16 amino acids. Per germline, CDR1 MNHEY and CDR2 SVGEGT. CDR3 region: CASSYPLAGEKNIQYF. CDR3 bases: TGTGCCAGCAGTTACCCCCTAGCGGGGGAAAAAAACATTCAGTACTTC.